This T cell receptor beta chain was obtained from a study of blood T cell repertoires in COVID-19. Overall study context: Specimens from acute and convalescent COVID-19 originated in the United States, Italy and Spain.

Libraries were prepared by immunoSEQ multiplex PCR; TCRdb keeps only in-frame clonotypes and omits some of them. The data contain 250,000 to 350,000 clones, roughly nine tenths of them singletons. Participants, roughly 18 to 89 years old, spanned fewer than 30 US areas. Recovery meant two consecutive negative NP/OP PCR tests, professional clearance, or resolved symptoms. CDR1 and CDR2 (germline): LNHNV, YYDKDF (reference sequence). The ends were cut back, 0 bases at V and 5 bases at J, with 5 bases in the middle. CDR3 length equals 13 residues. Input material: PBMCs or T cells enriched from blood (not recorded which). V is TRBV15 and J is TRBJ1-5; D gene uncertain. The receptor was derived from a woman aged 50 to 60 who had recovered from COVID-19. This chain's CDR3 is CATSRDLDQPQHF. In nucleotides, the CDR3 is TGTGCCACCAGCAGAGATTTAGATCAGCCCCAGCATTTT. The full variable domain, in which reference TRBV15 and TRBJ1-5 provide the parts outside the CDR3, is DAMVIQNPRYQVTQFGKPVTLSCSQTLNHNVMYWYQQKSSQAPKLLFHYYDKDFNNEADTPDNFQSRRPNTSFCFLDIRSPGLGDTAMYLCATSRDLDQPQHFGDGTRLSIL.